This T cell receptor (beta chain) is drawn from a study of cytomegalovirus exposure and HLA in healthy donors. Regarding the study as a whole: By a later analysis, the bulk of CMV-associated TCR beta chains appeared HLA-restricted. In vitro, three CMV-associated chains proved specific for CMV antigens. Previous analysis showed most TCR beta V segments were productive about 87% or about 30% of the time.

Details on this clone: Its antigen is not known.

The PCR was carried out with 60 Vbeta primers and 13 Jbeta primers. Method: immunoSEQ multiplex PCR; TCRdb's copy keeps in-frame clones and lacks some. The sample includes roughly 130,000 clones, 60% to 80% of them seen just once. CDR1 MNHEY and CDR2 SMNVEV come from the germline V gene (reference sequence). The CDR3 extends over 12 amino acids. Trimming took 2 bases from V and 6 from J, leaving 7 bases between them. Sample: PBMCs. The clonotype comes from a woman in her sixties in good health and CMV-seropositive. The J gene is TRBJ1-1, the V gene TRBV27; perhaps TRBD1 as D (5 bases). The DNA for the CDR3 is TGTGCCAGCAGTTTACCAGGGCCTGAAGCTTTCTTT. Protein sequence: CASSLPGPEAFF.